The 23 T cell receptor beta chains below all came from one sample that was sequenced in a study of human T cells and chemical hapten exposure. Blood, whole and unfractionated, served as the source for total RNA extraction. In the library, unique molecular identifiers were attached to individual cDNA molecules. TCRdb recomputed calls from the reads with MiXCR, one row per CDR3 protein. Of 100,000 to 150,000 distinct CDR3 sequences listed, approximately 9% are singletons. The source material was whole blood. These receptors were taken from a human donor in good health. Some clones in this sample may be carry-over from other donors' samples.

This clonotype has ten or more counts. The chain joins TRBV10-3 to TRBJ1-4; 9 positions agree with TRBD1. The ends lost 5 bases at V and 3 bases at J; junction bases unmatched: 7. Germline-derived CDR1 and CDR2 are ENHRY and SYGVKD. CDR3 size: 16 residues. The CDR3 nucleotides read TGTGCCATCAGTACAGGGGGCCTTTCATCTAATGAAAAACTGTTTTTT. Its protein is CAISTGGLSSNEKLFF.

This clonotype was seen repeatedly, ten times or more. The V and J genes are TRBV2 and TRBJ2-2; 7 bases agree with TRBD2. Germline V gene sequence: CDR1 SNHLY, CDR2 FYNNEI. Losses at the gene ends were 4 bases for V and 6 bases for J; bases not matched to a gene: 5. The CDR3 totals 14 residues. CDR3 DNA sequence: TGTGCCAGCAGTGTAGGACTAGTCCCCGGGGAGCTGTTTTTT. As protein: CASSVGLVPGELFF.

This clonotype showed up just a few times. The chain is built from TRBV29-1 and TRBJ2-1; TRBD2 agrees at 13 bases. CDR3 length: 17 amino acids. Germline CDR1 and CDR2: SQVTM and ANQGSEA. Trimming cost V 4 bases and J 7 bases; bases outside gene matches: 13. CDR3 nucleotides: TGCAGCGTTGGCGCACTAGCGGGGGGGCCATTTAGGAATGAGCAGTTCTTC. This encodes CSVGALAGGPFRNEQFF.

This clonotype came up many times. The chain employs TRBV20-1 and TRBJ2-4, with 7 bases fitting TRBD2. Per the germline V gene, CDR1 is DFQATT and CDR2 is SNEGSKA (reference sequence). This CDR3 is built from 17 residues. The junction had 9 bases not matched to a gene; V was cut back by 1 base and J by 0 bases. CDR3 loop: CSARVGGTRIAKNIQYF. For the CDR3, the DNA is TGCAGTGCTAGAGTGGGGGGGACCCGGATAGCCAAAAACATTCAGTACTTC.

The chain couples TRBV19 to TRBJ2-7; TRBD1 agrees at 7 bases. Trimming took 3 bases from V and 7 from J; bases not matched to a gene: 12. The CDR3 sequence is 15 residues long. Looked up from germline, CDR1 is LNHDA and CDR2 is SQIVND (reference sequence). CDR3 residues: CASSILGQESEEQYF. DNA for the CDR3: TGTGCCAGTAGTATCCTAGGACAGGAGAGTGAGGAGCAGTACTTC.

This sequence joins TRBV27 and TRBJ2-5, with a tentative D call TRBD2 (6 bases). CDR1 and CDR2 (germline): MNHEY, SMNVEV (reference sequence). The CDR3 extends over 15 amino acids. Trimming stripped 4 bases from V and 1 base from J, with 13 bases between. The CDR3 is CASSSLGDFQETQYF. The CDR3 coding sequence is TGTGCCAGCAGTTCCTTGGGGGACTTCCAAGAGACCCAGTACTTC.

This clonotype occurred a few times. This chain connects TRBV5-4 to TRBJ2-1; D perhaps matches TRBD2 (6 bases). Trimming shortened V by 0 bases and J by 7 bases, and 11 bases separated the two germline ends. CDR3 length: 14 amino acids. CDR1 is SGHNT and CDR2 is YYREEE in the germline V gene (reference sequence). The CDR3 sequence is CASSLAFGRNEQFF. The CDR3 bases are TGTGCCAGCAGCTTGGCGTTTGGGAGGAATGAGCAGTTCTTC.

The V gene is TRBV6-5, the J gene TRBJ1-6; D not resolved. Trimming took off 1 base at V and 0 bases at J, with 16 bases between the two ends. The CDR3 sequence is 19 residues long. Germline V gene data show CDR1 as MNHEY and CDR2 as SVGAGI. The CDR3 loop is CASSYWALDVSSYNSPLHF. CDR3 nucleotide sequence: TGTGCCAGCAGTTACTGGGCCCTCGATGTAAGCTCCTATAATTCACCCCTCCACTTT.

This rearrangement joins TRBV7-6 to TRBJ2-1; no clear D gene. V shed 6 bases and J shed 2 bases, with 14 bases lying between them. The V gene's germline CDR1 is SGHVS and CDR2 FNYEAQ. This CDR3 has 15 amino acids. CDR3 nucleotide sequence: TGTGCCAGCAGACCCCTCTTCAACCCCTACAATGAGCAGTTCTTC. This codes for CASRPLFNPYNEQFF.

The V and J genes are TRBV16 and TRBJ1-2; D remains ambiguous. V lost 2 bases and J lost 6, with 7 bases in between. CDR3 length equals 12 residues. Germline V gene data show CDR1 as KGHSY and CDR2 as FQNENV. CDR3 sequence: CASSQDFNGYTF. The CDR3 nucleotides read TGTGCCAGCAGCCAAGATTTTAATGGCTACACCTTC.

The sample holds a few counts of this clonotype. This chain uses TRBV18 with TRBJ1-5; D is ambiguous. The V gene lost 5 bases and the J gene lost 3 bases, with 8 bases spanning the gap. CDR1 and CDR2 (germline): KGHSH, LQKENI. This CDR3 is 13 amino acids long. The CDR3 protein is CASSSESNQPQHF. In DNA, the CDR3 is TGTGCCAGCTCATCGGAGTCCAATCAGCCCCAGCATTTT.

This clonotype has at least ten counts. The chain couples TRBV29-1 to TRBJ1-2; 7 bases agree with TRBD1. The CDR3 sequence is 13 residues long. Germline CDR1 and CDR2: SQVTM and ANQGSEA. Unmatched junction bases numbered 13, after V lost 6 bases and J lost 9 bases. This CDR3 is CSVGRQGALSYTF. Here the CDR3 DNA reads TGCAGCGTGGGACGACAGGGAGCCCTAAGCTACACCTTC.

This clonotype was counted at least ten times. This chain joins TRBV7-9 and TRBJ1-1; perhaps TRBD1 as D (6 bases). Trimming took 4 bases from V and 3 from J, leaving 15 bases between them. Germline assignment: CDR1 SEHNR and CDR2 FQNEAQ (reference sequence). The CDR3 sequence is 15 residues long. As DNA, the CDR3 is TGTGCCAGCAGCTCATGGACAGCGCGGGACACTGAAGCTTTCTTT. Residues: CASSSWTARDTEAFF.

The table lists this clonotype with many counts. V usage is TRBV6-5 and J usage is TRBJ1-2, with 7 bases matching TRBD1. CDR3 length equals 13 residues. V lost 4 bases and J lost 8; bases outside the gene matches: 7. The germline V gene encodes CDR1 MNHEY and CDR2 SVGAGI. The CDR3 region is CASSSSGGRGYTF. The DNA of the CDR3 is TGTGCCAGCAGTTCCTCAGGGGGTAGAGGCTACACCTTC.

The chain links TRBV12-3 or TRBV12-4 to TRBJ2-5, with D maybe TRBD2 (5 bases). V lost 5 bases and J lost 1, with 8 bases in between. The CDR3 has 13 amino acids. CDR3 region: CASSTRLQETQYF. For the CDR3, the DNA is TGTGCCAGCAGTACTAGACTCCAAGAGACCCAGTACTTC.

The chain links TRBV6-2 or TRBV6-3 to TRBJ1-5, with TRBD1 as a possible D gene (5 bases). This CDR3 has 16 amino acids. Trimming removed 0 bases from V and 0 bases from J, with 9 bases in between. CDR1 and CDR2 (germline): MNHEY, SVGEGT. The DNA of the CDR3 is TGTGCCAGCAGTTACTCCGGGGGAAATAGCAATCAGCCCCAGCATTTT. Translating it yields CASSYSGGNSNQPQHF.

This clonotype was seen only a few times. The chain recombines TRBV5-1 with TRBJ2-3, with D perhaps matching TRBD2 (6 bases). Germline V gene data show CDR1 as SGHRS and CDR2 as YFSETQ. This CDR3 region has 15 residues. V was pared by 0 bases and J by 1 base, with 9 bases between. CDR3 in DNA: TGCGCCAGCAGCTTGGAACCGGGGGGCACAGATACGCAGTATTTT. Translation gives CASSLEPGGTDTQYF.

V gene TRBV29-1 combines with J gene TRBJ1-1; D unclear. Trimming took off 6 bases at V and 1 base at J, with 18 bases between the two ends. CDR1 and CDR2 from the germline V gene are SQVTM and ANQGSEA. The CDR3 contains 15 residues. CDR3 protein: CSVAPIFTKNTEAFF. The CDR3, as DNA: TGCAGCGTAGCCCCCATATTTACAAAGAACACTGAAGCTTTCTTT.

This clonotype was detected a few times. The chain joins TRBV6-2 or TRBV6-3 to TRBJ2-1; tentative D call: TRBD2 (6 bases). Trimming removed 2 bases at V and 4 bases at J, with 12 bases between. CDR1 MNHEY and CDR2 SVGEGT come from the germline V gene. The CDR3 has 15 residues. CDR3 DNA sequence: TGTGCCAGCAGTTACAGGGCTAGCGTATACAATGAGCAGTTCTTC. Its protein is CASSYRASVYNEQFF.

This clonotype was observed at least ten times. V gene TRBV29-1 combines with J gene TRBJ2-7; D may be TRBD1 or TRBD2 (6 bases each). CDR3 size: 13 residues. Germline V gene lookup returns CDR1 SQVTM and CDR2 ANQGSEA. The V and J ends lost 5 bases and 3 bases respectively, with 14 bases between them. The CDR3 protein is CSVMRGEYYEQYF. The CDR3, as DNA: TGCAGCGTTATGAGGGGGGAATACTACGAGCAGTACTTC.

This clonotype was recorded at least ten times. J is TRBJ1-4 and V is TRBV20-1; 11 nucleotides agree with TRBD1. The germline V gene has CDR1 DFQATT and CDR2 SNEGSKA (reference sequence). The V and J ends lost 6 bases and 8 bases, in that order; junction bases with no gene match: 5. The CDR3 spans 13 residues. The DNA of the CDR3 is TGCAGTGCCCCGGACAGGGGGCGGGAAAAACTGTTTTTT. It encodes CSAPDRGREKLFF.

The chain links TRBV4-3 to TRBJ2-1, with a possible D match to TRBD1 (6 bases). The V gene lost 2 bases and the J gene lost 7 bases, with 12 bases spanning the gap. The germline V gene encodes CDR1 LGHNA and CDR2 YSLEER. The CDR3 has 14 residues. The CDR3 DNA is TGCGCCAGCAGCCAACCAGGGGTCTCGAATGAGCAGTTCTTC. Protein sequence: CASSQPGVSNEQFF.

The CDR3 bases are TGTGCCAGCAGTTACGATCCCAGGGACAGGGGGGTCAACGAGCAGTACTTC. Amino acid sequence: CASSYDPRDRGVNEQYF. The rearrangement links TRBV6-5 to TRBJ2-7; TRBD1 matches 11 bases. With 2 bases clipped from V and 5 bases from J, the junction kept 11 bases outside the gene matches. CDR1 and CDR2 (germline): MNHEY, SVGAGI. The length of the CDR3 is 17 residues.